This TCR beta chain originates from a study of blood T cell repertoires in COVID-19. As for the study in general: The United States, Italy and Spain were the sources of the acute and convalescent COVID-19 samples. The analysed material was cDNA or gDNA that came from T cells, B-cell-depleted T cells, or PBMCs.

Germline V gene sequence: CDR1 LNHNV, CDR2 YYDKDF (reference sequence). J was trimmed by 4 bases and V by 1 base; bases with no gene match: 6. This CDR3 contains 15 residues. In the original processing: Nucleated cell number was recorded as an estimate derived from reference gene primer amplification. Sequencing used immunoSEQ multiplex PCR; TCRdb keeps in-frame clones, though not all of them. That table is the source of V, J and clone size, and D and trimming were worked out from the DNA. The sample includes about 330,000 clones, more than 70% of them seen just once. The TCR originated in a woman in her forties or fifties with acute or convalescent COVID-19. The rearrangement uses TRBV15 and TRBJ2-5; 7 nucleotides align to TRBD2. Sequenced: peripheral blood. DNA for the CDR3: TGTGCCACCAGCAGAGCTGGGGTAGCGGGAGAGACCCAGTACTTC. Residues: CATSRAGVAGETQYF. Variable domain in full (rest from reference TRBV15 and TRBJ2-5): DAMVIQNPRYQVTQFGKPVTLSCSQTLNHNVMYWYQQKSSQAPKLLFHYYDKDFNNEADTPDNFQSRRPNTSFCFLDIRSPGLGDTAMYLCATSRAGVAGETQYFGPGTRLLVL.